The 27 T cell receptor beta chains reported below all come from one sample, sequenced in a study of blood T cell repertoires in COVID-19. The method was immunoSEQ multiplex PCR; TCRdb's version includes in-frame clones alone and lacks a portion of them. Of fewer than 200,000 clones listed, roughly four fifths were seen once; the top ten hold around 10%. Material for sequencing was peripheral blood. The source is a woman between 40 and 50 years old with COVID-19, enrolled during active disease.

This clone has just one count. The chain recombines TRBV10-2 with TRBJ1-4; perhaps TRBD1 as D (5 bases). The CDR3 consists of 13 residues. Germline V CDR1 and CDR2: WSHSY, SAAADI. Trimming pared 6 bases from V and 7 bases from J, leaving 12 bases between. This CDR3 is CASRLNRGEKLFF. Written as DNA, the CDR3 is TGCGCCAGCAGACTGAATAGGGGTGAAAAACTGTTTTTT.

This clone has only one observation. The chain is built from TRBV28 and TRBJ1-2, with unresolved D. Trimming shortened V by 4 bases and J by 4 bases, and 16 bases separated the two germline ends. Per germline, CDR1 MDHEN and CDR2 SYDVKM. CDR3 size: 15 residues. This CDR3 reads CASSSRVGLAYGYTF. Written as DNA, the CDR3 is TGTGCCAGCAGTTCCCGAGTTGGATTAGCCTATGGCTACACCTTC.

The gene calls are TRBV15 and TRBJ1-5; 9 nucleotides match TRBD1. This CDR3 contains 15 residues. V shed 3 bases and J 6 bases; nucleotides not matched to a gene: 6. CDR1 is LNHNV and CDR2 is YYDKDF in the germline V gene (reference sequence). The CDR3 nucleotides read TGTGCCACCAGCAGTGGTAGACAGGGGGGTCAGCCCCAGCATTTT. Translated, it gives CATSSGRQGGQPQHF.

This clone has only one observation. The chain joins TRBV27 to TRBJ2-7, with D perhaps matching TRBD2 (5 bases). CDR1 and CDR2 (germline): MNHEY, SMNVEV (reference sequence). This CDR3 comprises 16 residues. V shed 6 bases and J shed 0 bases, with 18 bases lying between them. The CDR3 here is CASRALGIPSSYEQYF. In DNA, the CDR3 is TGTGCCAGCAGAGCTCTCGGGATCCCGAGCTCCTACGAGCAGTACTTC.

The gene calls are TRBV5-4 and TRBJ2-1; 10 positions agree with TRBD1. The CDR3 has 12 residues. CDR1 and CDR2 (germline): SGHNT, YYREEE (reference sequence). Trimming removed 3 bases from V and 14 bases from J; junction bases left unmatched: 5. In nucleotides, the CDR3 is TGTGCCAGCAGCTCGCGGACAGGGGGAGAGTTCTTC. It codes for CASSSRTGGEFF.

CDR3 amino acids: CASSQEGTAYNEQFF. CDR3 nucleotide sequence: TGCGCCAGCAGCCAAGAAGGGACAGCATACAATGAGCAGTTCTTC. This chain links TRBV4-1 with TRBJ2-1, with 7 bases lining up with TRBD1. J was trimmed by 4 bases and V by 0 bases; bases with no gene match: 3. The CDR3 spans 15 residues. Germline CDR1 MGHRA, CDR2 YSYEKL.

CDR3 nucleotides: TGCGCCAGCAGCGATCTGACAGGCCTCTACGAGCAGTACTTC. Protein: CASSDLTGLYEQYF. The rearrangement links TRBV4-1 to TRBJ2-7; tentative D call: TRBD1 (6 bases). V gave up 5 bases and J gave up 3 bases, with 14 bases separating them. Per the germline V gene, CDR1 is MGHRA and CDR2 is YSYEKL. The CDR3 is 14 residues long.

The J gene is TRBJ2-1, the V gene TRBV7-9; TRBD2 agrees at 12 bases. Germline loops: CDR1 SEHNR, CDR2 FQNEAQ (reference sequence). CDR3 length equals 15 residues. J was trimmed by 6 bases and V by 5 bases; bases with no gene match: 5. The CDR3 loop reads CASSVPGLAGNEQFF. The CDR3 nucleotides read TGTGCCAGCAGCGTTCCGGGACTAGCGGGCAATGAGCAGTTCTTC.

The gene calls are TRBV5-4 and TRBJ1-2; D might be TRBD1 (6 bases). The CDR3 totals 13 residues. Trimming took off 5 bases at V and 4 bases at J, with 12 bases between the two ends. Germline CDR1 and CDR2: SGHNT and YYREEE (reference sequence). The chain's CDR3 is CASSLTDSYGYTF. The CDR3 nucleotides read TGTGCCAGCAGTTTAACGGACAGCTATGGCTACACCTTC.

The CDR3 DNA follows: TGTGCCAGCTCACCGGGACAGGGGGCTATTGAGCAGTTCTTC. Amino acids: CASSPGQGAIEQFF. The rearrangement links TRBV18 to TRBJ2-1, with 12 positions matching TRBD1. V dropped 3 bases and J dropped 9; count of bases not matched to a gene: 3. The CDR3 sequence is 14 residues long. Germline V CDR1 and CDR2: KGHSH, LQKENI.

The gene calls are TRBV7-9 and TRBJ2-1; TRBD2 is a possible D gene (6 bases). The CDR3 runs to 14 residues. Deletions cut 4 bases from V and 9 bases from J, with 16 bases between. Germline V CDR1 and CDR2: SEHNR, FQNEAQ (reference sequence). The CDR3 DNA follows: TGTGCCAGCAGCTCAGCCGGTGGGACTGGTGAGCAGTTCTTC. Translating gives CASSSAGGTGEQFF.

The genes are TRBV12-3 or TRBV12-4 and TRBJ2-2; possibly TRBD2 for D (5 bases). V gave up 3 bases and J gave up 4 bases, with 6 bases separating them. The CDR3 contains 13 residues. The CDR3 coding sequence is TGTGCCAGCAGTTTTGGGAGCACCGGGGAGCTGTTTTTT. Amino acids: CASSFGSTGELFF.

This clone was seen more than once but under ten times. The V call is TRBV10-3, the J call TRBJ1-3; D is uncertain. The germline V gene has CDR1 ENHRY and CDR2 SYGVKD. Trimming cost V 2 bases and J 2 bases, with 7 bases left between them. The CDR3 consists of 14 residues. The CDR3 loop is CAISERSPGNTIYF. CDR3 nucleotides: TGTGCCATCAGTGAGAGGAGTCCTGGAAACACCATATATTTT.

This clone was seen only once. The V call is TRBV16, the J call TRBJ1-2; D might be TRBD1 (6 bases). The V end lost 4 bases, the J end lost 2 bases, and 11 bases lay between the germline ends. CDR3 length equals 14 residues. CDR1 and CDR2 (germline): KGHSY, FQNENV. CDR3 coding DNA: TGTGCCAGCAGCCCAACGACAGGAAACTATGGCTACACCTTC. Amino acid sequence: CASSPTTGNYGYTF.

The rearrangement joins TRBV18 to TRBJ2-3; D is unresolved. The CDR3 has 13 amino acids. The germline V gene has CDR1 KGHSH and CDR2 LQKENI. V lost 0 bases and J lost 4, with 5 bases in between. The CDR3 is CASSPPWPDTQYF. In DNA form, the CDR3 reads TGTGCCAGCTCACCACCGTGGCCAGATACGCAGTATTTT. Drawing the rest from reference TRBV18 and TRBJ2-3, the complete variable domain is NAGVMQNPRHLVRRRGQEARLRCSPMKGHSHVYWYRQLPEEGLKFMVYLQKENIIDESGMPKERFSAEFPKEGPSILRIQQVVRGDSAAYFCASSPPWPDTQYFGPGTRLTVL.

The V and J genes are TRBV13 and TRBJ2-1; 12 bases align to TRBD2. The CDR3 runs to 15 residues. V lost 4 bases, J lost 6 bases, and 4 bases stayed unmatched. Germline lookup yields CDR1 PRHDT and CDR2 FYEKMQ (reference sequence). The CDR3 sequence is CASSSTSGSTNEQFF. CDR3 DNA: TGTGCCAGCAGCTCGACTAGCGGGAGCACCAATGAGCAGTTCTTC.

This clone is a singleton in its sample. The DNA for the CDR3 is TGTGCCAGCAGAGAGGACAGGGGGAGGAATGAGCAGTTCTTC. Translated, it gives CASREDRGRNEQFF. The chain recombines TRBV28 with TRBJ2-1; the match to TRBD1 covers 10 bases. The CDR3 covers 14 residues. The J segment lost 7 bases and the V segment lost 6 bases, leaving 6 bases of the junction unmatched. Germline V gene data show CDR1 as MDHEN and CDR2 as SYDVKM.

This chain connects TRBV9 to TRBJ1-2; 11 bases are a match to TRBD1. The CDR3 spans 16 residues. In germline, CDR1 is SGDLS, CDR2 YYNGEE. V was pared by 1 base and J by 2 bases, with 4 bases of the junction left unmatched. Here the CDR3 reads CASSVNRDRGNYGYTF. The CDR3 nucleotides are TGTGCCAGCAGCGTAAACCGGGACAGGGGGAACTATGGCTACACCTTC.

The rearrangement links TRBV7-9 to TRBJ1-2; tentatively, D is TRBD1 (6 bases). Germline CDR1 and CDR2: SEHNR and FQNEAQ (reference sequence). This CDR3 is built from 12 residues. V lost 7 bases and J 3 bases, leaving 9 bases between the germline ends. CDR3: CASTEGDYGYTF. CDR3 nucleotide sequence: TGTGCCAGCACCGAGGGGGACTATGGCTACACCTTC.

This chain joins TRBV28 and TRBJ1-6; no clear D. The germline V gene has CDR1 MDHEN and CDR2 SYDVKM. The CDR3 runs to 13 residues. Trimming took off 3 bases at V and 8 bases at J, with 8 bases between the two ends. CDR3 protein: CASSFGGDSPLHF. CDR3 in DNA: TGTGCCAGCAGTTTTGGAGGAGATTCACCCCTCCACTTT.

This sequence joins TRBV29-1 and TRBJ2-3; D is undetermined. This CDR3 has 16 residues. V was cut by 6 bases and J by 0 bases, with 19 bases left in between. The germline V gene has CDR1 SQVTM and CDR2 ANQGSEA. DNA of the CDR3: TGCAGCGTGATGTTTAGTGGTTCCCATAGCACAGATACGCAGTATTTT. This translates into CSVMFSGSHSTDTQYF.

CDR3 residues: CASSLIRAGSISYNEQFF. The CDR3 coding sequence is TGTGCCAGCAGCTTGATCCGCGCGGGGTCGATCTCCTACAATGAGCAGTTCTTC. The chain links TRBV5-5 to TRBJ2-1; weak D call: TRBD2 (6 bases). V was pared by 1 base and J by 0 bases, with 17 bases between. Germline assignment: CDR1 SGHKS and CDR2 YYEKEE (reference sequence). The CDR3 is 18 amino acids.

The chain uses TRBV27 and TRBJ2-2; possibly TRBD2 for D (6 bases). Germline V gene lookup returns CDR1 MNHEY and CDR2 SMNVEV (reference sequence). The CDR3 loop spans 14 amino acids. With 5 bases removed from V and 5 bases from J, the gap between germline ends came to 12 bases. CDR3 nucleotide sequence: TGTGCCAGCAGTACCGCGACTAGTACCGGGGAGCTGTTTTTT. Its translation is CASSTATSTGELFF.

V is TRBV28 and J is TRBJ1-5; D might be TRBD1 (5 bases). This CDR3 has 15 amino acids. Trimming left V 8 bases short and J 8 bases short, with 22 bases between. Germline CDR1 and CDR2: MDHEN and SYDVKM. The DNA of the CDR3 is TGTGCCAGCGTCCCCCCAGGGCTATCGGGGGAGCCCCAGCATTTT. Translating gives CASVPPGLSGEPQHF.

The chain recombines TRBV7-9 with TRBJ2-2; TRBD2 matches at 7 bases. The ends lost 4 bases at V and 2 bases at J; junction bases unmatched: 10. The CDR3 runs 17 residues. CDR1 and CDR2 from the germline V gene are SEHNR and FQNEAQ (reference sequence). DNA of the CDR3: TGTGCCAGCAGCTCCCTGATGACTAGCCTTAACACCGGGGAGCTGTTTTTT. It codes for CASSSLMTSLNTGELFF.

The V call is TRBV30, the J call TRBJ1-1; D unclear. Between the trimmed V and J ends, which lost 6 bases and 14 bases, there was a span of 22 bases. Per the germline V gene, CDR1 is GTSNPN and CDR2 is SVGIG (reference sequence). The CDR3 spans 12 residues. CDR3 DNA: TGTGCCTGCCTTAGGAGGGAACCGGCTCCCTTCTTT. Translation gives CACLRREPAPFF.

The V and J genes are TRBV12-5 and TRBJ2-5; TRBD1 is a possible D gene (5 bases). Germline CDR1 is LGHNT and CDR2 is FRNRAP. This CDR3 is 13 amino acids long. V lost 1 base and J 5 bases, leaving 8 bases between the germline ends. CDR3 DNA sequence: TGTGCTAGTGGTTTGGACAGGCCCGAGACCCAGTACTTC. This translates into CASGLDRPETQYF.